This TCR beta chain originates from a study of T cell responses to AZD1222 COVID-19 vaccine. Findings and caveats of the study: Possibly, clonal diversity was underestimated; donors were largely white British and included more females.

Clones were sequenced by immunoSEQ multiplex PCR, and TCRdb holds only the in-frame ones, with some missing. Counted here are approximately 88,000 clones, roughly 80% occurring once; the ten biggest clones make up around a fifth. Details on this clone: Its antigen is not known.

Per germline, CDR1 LNHNV and CDR2 YYDKDF (reference sequence). Trimming took 2 bases from V and 3 from J; bases not matched to a gene: 6. This CDR3 has 15 amino acids. This TCR came from an adult in good health. The input for sequencing was peripheral blood, taken on day 0 of AZD1222 vaccination. The genes are TRBV15 and TRBJ2-7; 8 bases fit TRBD1. The CDR3 here is CATSRSSTGDYEQYF. The CDR3 coding sequence is TGTGCCACCAGCAGATCTTCGACAGGGGACTACGAGCAGTACTTC.